This T cell receptor beta chain was found in a study of blood T cell repertoires in COVID-19. Across the study: PBMCs, B-cell-depleted T cells, or T cells were the source of the cDNA or gDNA that made up the material.

Only in-frame clones appear in the TCRdb table, and some are missing; sequencing was by immunoSEQ multiplex PCR. The sample has approximately 15,000 clones, roughly nine tenths seen once. This clone was observed a single time. The CDR3 spans 16 residues. The ends were cut back, 3 bases at V and 3 bases at J, with 12 bases in the middle. Germline V CDR1 and CDR2: LGHDT, YNNKEL (reference sequence). The rearrangement uses TRBV3-1 (or the pseudogene TRBV3-2) and TRBJ1-6; D is uncertain. The sequence was collected from a man over 45 with active COVID-19. Material: peripheral blood. The DNA of the CDR3 is TGTGCCAGCAGCCAGGGCCTCTATAGCTATAATTCACCCCTCCACTTT. Protein: CASSQGLYSYNSPLHF.